This TCR beta chain is drawn from a study of metastatic and nonmetastatic thyroid tumors. TCRdb used MiXCR to call clones anew from the PCR reads. The top ten clones hold around 5.8% of a sample with around 20,000 clones, over 25% of them seen once. This clone was seen repeatedly, ten times or more. Germline CDR1 SNHLY, CDR2 FYNNEI. This CDR3 spans 14 amino acids. Unmatched junction bases numbered 6, after V lost 5 bases and J lost 5 bases. No treatment had been given to any patient before thyroid surgery. The sequence derives from a female donor with papillary thyroid cancer or a benign thyroid nodule (not recorded which). Some clones in this sample may be carry-over from other donors' samples. V usage is TRBV2 and J usage is TRBJ2-5; 9 nucleotides align to TRBD1. Source material: blood. CDR3 in DNA: TGTGCCAGCAGTCCGACAGGGGGAGGTGAGACCCAGTACTTC. Its translation is CASSPTGGGETQYF.